This T cell receptor beta chain is from a study of T cells in Graves' hyperthyroidism and ophthalmopathy. Findings and caveats of the study: Also found in blood were most expanded thyroid clonotypes above 0.001.

The germline CDR1 and CDR2 sequences are SNHLY and FYNNEI. The germline V and J ends were trimmed by 2 bases and 11 bases, with 14 bases remaining between them. The CDR3 is 13 amino acids. As to this clonotype: The antigen is unknown.

The CDR3 regions of TCR beta were amplified from RNA transcripts. A first-round RT-PCR of the TCR CDR3 used the HTBI primer set. TCRdb re-called the multiplex PCR reads with MiXCR, one entry per CDR3 protein. This sample yields over 350,000 distinct CDR3 sequences, of which roughly 18% are seen a single time; 40% to 45% belongs to the top ten. This receptor was taken from a man between 18 and 29 years old with Graves' ophthalmopathy. The V and J genes are TRBV2 and TRBJ2-3, with no clear D. Sample: blood. The CDR3 loop reads CASSEYLMAGQYF. Written as DNA, the CDR3 is TGTGCCAGCAGTGAATATTTGATGGCAGGGCAGTATTTT.